This entry is about one T cell receptor beta chain. Its antigen remains unidentified. The input lacks base qualities; no much larger clone sits a single base away. The treatment or condition label corresponds to: roughly 18 received Ad26.COV2.S at low or high dose, single or two shots; several received placebo; per-sample allocation not given. For vaccine and placebo recipients, the sequenced repertoires came from samples collected on day 63 after the first injection. Cohort 1b enrolled 20 to 30 adults aged 18-55 years at a single site in Boston, USA, between 29 July and 7 August 2020. As a vaccine, Ad26.COV2.S was a replication-incompetent adenovirus type 26 vector that expressed a prefusion-stabilized SARS-CoV-2 spike protein derived from the original Wuhan strain. TCRbeta CDR3 regions were sequenced with the immunoSEQ Assay. After extraction, genomic DNA underwent amplification by bias-controlled multiplex PCR, followed by high-throughput sequencing. On the study's bioinformatics: To quantify the absolute abundance of every unique TCRbeta CDR3 region, sequences were collapsed and filtered. T cell fraction was estimated by normalizing TCRbeta template counts to usable DNA, which was measured by amplifying reference genes present in all nucleated cells. Repertoire TCRs were annotated as SARS-CoV-2-specific by exact matching of V gene, CDR3 amino acid sequence and J gene to a known reactive TCR set. The reference SARS-CoV-2 TCR set came from MIRA and was filtered for enrichment in COVID-19-positive ImmuneCODE repertoires, removing public or cross-reactive TCRs. Drawing on the MIRA antigens, annotated TCRs were analysed further at the level of specific ORF or position within ORF. Breadth was defined as the number of annotated unique rearrangements divided by the total number of unique productive rearrangements, and depth was defined as the summed frequency of the annotated unique rearrangements. Two-sided Wilcoxon rank-sum tests were used to compare TCR breadth between groups. TCRdb stores this immuneACCESS table with in-frame sequences only. Part of the clones is absent; in the studies checked, under half of the shortfall reflects unresolved V genes, and no reason is known for the rest. V and J calls plus clone size are reproduced from that table; the DNA served to infer D and trimming. This sample holds a few hundred thousand clones; about nine tenths were observed only once. The top ten clonotypes cover more than 3% of the sample.

The germline ends are 15 bases apart after V is trimmed by 0 bases and J by 5 bases. The CDR3 covers 16 residues, taking in both the cysteine and the phenylalanine. Just CDR3 DNA is preserved here, 48 bases in frame from base 1. The germline V gene encodes CDR1 SGHRS and CDR2 YFSETQ. These data originate in a study of Ad26.COV2.S vaccination and SARS-CoV-2 variants listed by TCRdb under 2021. In the study overall: Vaccine-arm donors came from COV1001, a multicentre, randomized, double-blind, placebo-controlled phase I-IIa trial of Ad26.COV2.S in healthy adults. Trial participants were randomized into five groups of five: low-dose or high-dose Ad26.COV2.S given once or twice, or placebo on both occasions. Ad26.COV2.S was administered intramuscularly at 5 x 10^10 or 1 x 10^11 viral particles, either as a single shot or as two shots given 56 days apart. Investigators did not know the trial group allocation while performing experiments and assessing outcomes. A total of approximately 32 samples were included in the TCR-sequenced set, comprising roughly 19 Ad26.COV2.S vaccine recipients, 5 placebo recipients and 8 SARS-CoV-2 convalescent individuals. The specificity and breadth of SARS-CoV-2-reactive T cell receptors after Ad26.COV2.S vaccination were assessed by TCRbeta repertoire sequencing.

General conclusions and limits of the study: The study was not powered for comparison of responses between vaccine doses or regimens. According to the authors, total T cell responses may have been underestimated by the TCR breadth and depth analyses. Higher spike-specific TCR breadth was observed in Ad26.COV2.S recipients than in placebo recipients (P = 0.0014). Vaccine and placebo recipients had similar non-spike TCR breadth, a finding consistent with the vaccine containing only spike. After vaccination, spike-specific CD8+ and CD4+ T cell responses were reported to show substantial breadth.

The sample consisted of peripheral blood, taken in a trial of Ad26.COV2.S vaccine versus placebo. The source is a person aged 18-60 years who received the Ad26.COV2.S COVID-19 vaccine or a placebo. Recombination connected TRBV5-1 to TRBJ1-5, and perhaps TRBD1 as D gene, on 6 matching bases. The nucleotide sequence is TGCGCCAGCAGCTTGGGAACAGGGCCCCTTTATCAGCCCCAGCATTTT. The resulting protein is CASSLGTGPLYQPQHF.